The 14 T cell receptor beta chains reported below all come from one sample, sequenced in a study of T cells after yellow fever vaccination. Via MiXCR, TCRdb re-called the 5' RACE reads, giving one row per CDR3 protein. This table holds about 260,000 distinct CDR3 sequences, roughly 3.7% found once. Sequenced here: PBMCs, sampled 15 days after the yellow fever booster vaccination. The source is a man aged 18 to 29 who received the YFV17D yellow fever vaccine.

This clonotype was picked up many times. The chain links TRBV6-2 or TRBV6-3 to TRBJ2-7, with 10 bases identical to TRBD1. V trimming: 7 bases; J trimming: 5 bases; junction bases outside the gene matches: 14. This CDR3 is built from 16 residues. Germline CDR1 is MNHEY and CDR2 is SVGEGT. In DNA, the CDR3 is TGTGCCAGCACTTTTACCCCCGGGACAGGGGTGCACGAGCAGTACTTC. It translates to CASTFTPGTGVHEQYF.

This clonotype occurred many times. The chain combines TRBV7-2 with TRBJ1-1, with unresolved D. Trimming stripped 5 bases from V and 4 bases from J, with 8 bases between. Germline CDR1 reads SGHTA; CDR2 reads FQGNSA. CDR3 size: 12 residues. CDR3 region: CASSQDATEAFF. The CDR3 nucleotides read TGTGCCAGCAGCCAGGATGCCACTGAAGCTTTCTTT.

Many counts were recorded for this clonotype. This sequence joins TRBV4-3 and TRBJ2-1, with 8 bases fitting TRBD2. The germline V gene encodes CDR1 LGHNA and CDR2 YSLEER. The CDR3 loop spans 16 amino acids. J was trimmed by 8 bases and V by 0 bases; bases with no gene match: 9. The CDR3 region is CASSQDSRGGVDEQFF. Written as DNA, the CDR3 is TGCGCCAGCAGCCAAGATTCCCGGGGGGGCGTCGATGAGCAGTTCTTC.

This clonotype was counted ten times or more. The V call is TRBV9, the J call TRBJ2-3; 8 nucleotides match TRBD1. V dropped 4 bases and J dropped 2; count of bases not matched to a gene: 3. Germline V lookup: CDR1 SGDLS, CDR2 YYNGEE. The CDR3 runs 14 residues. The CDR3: CASSSDRVTDTQYF. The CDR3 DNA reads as TGTGCCAGCAGCTCGGACAGGGTCACAGATACGCAGTATTTT.

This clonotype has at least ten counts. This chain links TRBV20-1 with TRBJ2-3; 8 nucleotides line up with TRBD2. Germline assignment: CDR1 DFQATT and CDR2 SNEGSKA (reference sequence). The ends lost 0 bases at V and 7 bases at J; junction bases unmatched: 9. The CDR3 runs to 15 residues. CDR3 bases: TGCAGTGCTAGAGAGTTAGAAGCGGGGGAACATACGCAGTATTTT. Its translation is CSARELEAGEHTQYF.

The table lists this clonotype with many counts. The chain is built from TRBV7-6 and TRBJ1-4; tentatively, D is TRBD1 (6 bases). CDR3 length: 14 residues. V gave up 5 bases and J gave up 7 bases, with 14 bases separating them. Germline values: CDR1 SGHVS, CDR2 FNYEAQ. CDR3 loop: CASSPGGQGEKLFF. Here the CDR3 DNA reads TGTGCCAGCAGCCCCGGGGGGCAAGGTGAAAAACTGTTTTTT.

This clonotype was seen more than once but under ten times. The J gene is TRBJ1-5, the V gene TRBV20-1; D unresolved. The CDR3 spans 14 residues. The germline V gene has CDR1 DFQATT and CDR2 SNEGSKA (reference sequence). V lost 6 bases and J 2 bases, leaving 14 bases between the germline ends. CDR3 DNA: TGCAGTGCCGAGCTTGGCAGCGGCAATCAGCCCCAGCATTTT. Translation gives CSAELGSGNQPQHF.

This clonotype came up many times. The CDR3 DNA reads as TGTGCCAGCAAGCGCAACAGGGTCAAGAACACTGAAGCTTTCTTT. It codes for CASKRNRVKNTEAFF. This rearrangement joins TRBV12-3 or TRBV12-4 to TRBJ1-1; perhaps TRBD1 as D (6 bases). The CDR3 is made up of 15 amino acids. V was pared by 7 bases and J by 1 base, with 16 bases between.

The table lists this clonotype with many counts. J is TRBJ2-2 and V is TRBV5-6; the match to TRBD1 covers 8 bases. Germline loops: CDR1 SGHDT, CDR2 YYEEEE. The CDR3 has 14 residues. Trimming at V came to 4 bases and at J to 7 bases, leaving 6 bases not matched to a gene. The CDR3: CASSPGQGDGELFF. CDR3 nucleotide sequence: TGTGCCAGCAGCCCAGGACAGGGTGACGGGGAGCTGTTTTTT.

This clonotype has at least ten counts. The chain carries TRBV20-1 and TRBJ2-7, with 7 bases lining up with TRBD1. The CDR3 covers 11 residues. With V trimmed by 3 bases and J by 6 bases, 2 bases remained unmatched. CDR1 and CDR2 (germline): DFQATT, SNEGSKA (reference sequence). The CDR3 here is CSARRGLEQYV. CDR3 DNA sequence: TGCAGTGCTAGGAGGGGGCTCGAGCAGTACGTC.

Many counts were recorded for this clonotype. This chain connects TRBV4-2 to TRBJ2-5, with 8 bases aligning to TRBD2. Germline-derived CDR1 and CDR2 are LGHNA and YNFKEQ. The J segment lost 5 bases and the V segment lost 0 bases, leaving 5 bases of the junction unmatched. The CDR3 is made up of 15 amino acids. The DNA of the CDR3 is TGTGCCAGCAGCCAAGACCGGGGGGGCCAGGAGACCCAGTACTTC. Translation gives CASSQDRGGQETQYF.

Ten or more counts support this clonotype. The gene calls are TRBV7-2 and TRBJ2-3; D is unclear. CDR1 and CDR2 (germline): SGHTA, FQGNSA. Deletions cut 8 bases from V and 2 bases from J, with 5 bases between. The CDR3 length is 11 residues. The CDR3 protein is CASGHTDTQYF. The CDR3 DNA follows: TGTGCCAGCGGTCACACAGATACGCAGTATTTT. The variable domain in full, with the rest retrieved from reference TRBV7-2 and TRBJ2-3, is GAGVSQSPSNKVTEKGKDVELRCDPISGHTALYWYRQSLGQGLEFLIYFQGNSAPDKSGLPSDRFSAERTGGSVSTLTIQRTQQEDSAVYLCASGHTDTQYFGPGTRLTVL.

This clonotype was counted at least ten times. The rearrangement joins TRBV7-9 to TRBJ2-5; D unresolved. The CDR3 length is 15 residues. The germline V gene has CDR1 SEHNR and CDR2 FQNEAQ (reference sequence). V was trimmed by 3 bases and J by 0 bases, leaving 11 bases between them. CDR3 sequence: CASSLPPTNQETQYF. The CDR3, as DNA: TGTGCCAGCAGCTTGCCACCGACGAACCAAGAGACCCAGTACTTC.

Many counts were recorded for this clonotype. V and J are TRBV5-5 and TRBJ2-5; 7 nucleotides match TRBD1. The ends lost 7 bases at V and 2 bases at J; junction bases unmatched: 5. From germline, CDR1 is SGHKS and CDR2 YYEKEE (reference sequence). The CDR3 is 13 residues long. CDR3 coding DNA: TGTGCCAGCGGAACAGGGGTTCAAGAGACCCAGTACTTC. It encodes CASGTGVQETQYF.